The T cell receptor (beta chain) under discussion was sequenced for a study of regulatory T cells in long-lasting Graves disease. HTBI primers from iRepertoire and Arm-PCR of CDR3 regions yielded the TCR beta libraries. TCRdb used MiXCR to reprocess the multiplex PCR reads, holding one entry per CDR3 protein. The sample comprises more than 650,000 distinct CDR3 sequences, 25% to 35% of which are singletons, and 40% to 55% rests with the top ten. This clonotype was found many times. Its cognate antigen is unknown. Time point described: persistent/refractory GD, antithyroid drugs over 5 years with positive TRAb. The TCR library used RNA extracted from PBMCs. Findings of the study overall: Newly diagnosed Graves' patients had higher TCR diversity than persistent ones.

The source was peripheral blood mononuclear cells (PBMCs), collected when the disease was refractory, from a patient treated with antithyroid drugs. The TCR was taken from a female donor with Graves disease.

CDR3 DNA sequence: TGTGCCAGCACCACTCTTGCTGGCGGGGAGCTGTTTTTT. Its translation: CASTTLAGGELFF. The chain joins TRBV12-3 or TRBV12-4 to TRBJ2-2; unclear D gene. CDR3 length: 13 residues. Trimming removed 7 bases from V and 7 bases from J, with 13 bases in between.